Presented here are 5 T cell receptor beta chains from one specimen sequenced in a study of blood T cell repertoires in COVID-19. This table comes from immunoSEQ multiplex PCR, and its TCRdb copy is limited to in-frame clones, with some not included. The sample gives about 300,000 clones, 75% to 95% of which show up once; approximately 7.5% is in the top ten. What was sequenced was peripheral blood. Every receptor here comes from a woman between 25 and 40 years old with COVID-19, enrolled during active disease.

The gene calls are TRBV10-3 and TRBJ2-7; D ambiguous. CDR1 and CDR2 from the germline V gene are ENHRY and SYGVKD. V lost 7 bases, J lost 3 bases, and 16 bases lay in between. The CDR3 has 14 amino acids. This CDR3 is CAITTDVPGYEQYF. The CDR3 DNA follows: TGTGCCATCACTACCGACGTCCCAGGCTACGAGCAGTACTTC.

CDR3 nucleotide sequence: TGCGCCAGCAGCTTGGTGGGGGCCCACGAGCAGTACTTC. It encodes CASSLVGAHEQYF. The chain recombines TRBV5-1 with TRBJ2-7; TRBD1 is a possible D gene (6 bases). CDR1 SGHRS and CDR2 YFSETQ come from the germline V gene. This CDR3 has 13 amino acids. V lost 0 bases to trimming and J lost 5 bases, with 9 bases between them.

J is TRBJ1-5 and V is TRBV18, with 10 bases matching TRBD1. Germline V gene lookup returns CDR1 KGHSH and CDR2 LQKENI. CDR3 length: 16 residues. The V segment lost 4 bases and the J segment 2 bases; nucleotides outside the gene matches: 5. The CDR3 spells CASSLTGTGGNQPQHF. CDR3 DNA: TGTGCCAGCTCACTTACCGGGACAGGGGGCAATCAGCCCCAGCATTTT. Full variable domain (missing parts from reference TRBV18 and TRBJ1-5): NAGVMQNPRHLVRRRGQEARLRCSPMKGHSHVYWYRQLPEEGLKFMVYLQKENIIDESGMPKERFSAEFPKEGPSILRIQQVVRGDSAAYFCASSLTGTGGNQPQHFGDGTRLSIL.

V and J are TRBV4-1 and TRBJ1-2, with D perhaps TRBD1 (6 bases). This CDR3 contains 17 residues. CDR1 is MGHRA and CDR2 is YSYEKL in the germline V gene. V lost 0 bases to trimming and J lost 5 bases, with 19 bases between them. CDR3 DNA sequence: TGCGCCAGCAGCCAAGATACCGCGGGGGGGCGCGGGTATGGCTACACCTTC. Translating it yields CASSQDTAGGRGYGYTF.

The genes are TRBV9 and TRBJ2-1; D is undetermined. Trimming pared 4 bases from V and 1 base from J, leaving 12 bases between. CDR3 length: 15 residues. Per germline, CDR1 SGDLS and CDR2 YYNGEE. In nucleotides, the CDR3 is TGTGCCAGCAGCCCCCCCTCCAGTTCCTACAATGAGCAGTTCTTC. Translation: CASSPPSSSYNEQFF.